The 18 T cell receptor beta chains below come from one sample, sequenced in a study of response to subunit inactivated influenza vaccine. MiXCR, run by TCRdb on the RT-PCR reads, gives a single entry per CDR3 protein. The table lists under 200,000 distinct CDR3 sequences, roughly 11% of them singletons. Sequences were derived from non-naive T cells sorted from PBMCs, sampled 40 to 50 days after vaccination. The receptors here all came from a man over 45 who received an inactivated influenza vaccine.

This clonotype was counted ten times or more. The rearrangement joins TRBV7-6 to TRBJ2-5, with TRBD2 matching 8 bases. Germline CDR1 is SGHVS and CDR2 is FNYEAQ. V lost 4 bases and J lost 7; bases outside the gene matches: 17. The CDR3 contains 17 residues. The DNA for the CDR3 is TGTGCCAGCAGCTCCGACTTTGGGGCGGGAGGCCGCTGGACCCAGTACTTC. It codes for CASSSDFGAGGRWTQYF.

The gene calls are TRBV6-1 and TRBJ1-5, with D perhaps TRBD1 (5 bases). The CDR3 is made up of 16 amino acids. Trimming removed 0 bases at V and 4 bases at J, with 13 bases between. Germline V gene data show CDR1 as MNHNS and CDR2 as SASEGT. The CDR3 loop reads CASSEARPGINQPQHF. For the CDR3, the DNA is TGTGCCAGCAGTGAAGCGCGGCCAGGGATTAATCAGCCCCAGCATTTT.

The gene calls are TRBV20-1 and TRBJ1-6, with D tentatively TRBD1 (6 bases). The germline gives CDR1 DFQATT, CDR2 SNEGSKA (reference sequence). The CDR3 consists of 17 residues. Trimming stripped 1 base from V and 3 bases from J, with 16 bases between. The CDR3 DNA reads as TGCAGTGCTAGAGTCCCGGGACATGAGCGCTATAATTCACCCCTCCACTTT. It encodes CSARVPGHERYNSPLHF.

This clonotype has ten or more counts. This chain joins TRBV11-2 and TRBJ2-2, with 15 bases aligning to TRBD2. Germline V gene lookup returns CDR1 SGHAT and CDR2 FQNNGV. The V gene end was trimmed by 4 bases and the J gene end by 1 base; junction bases not matched to a gene: 4. This CDR3 has 18 residues. CDR3 residues: CASSSGLAGGQNTGELFF. The CDR3 DNA is TGTGCCAGCAGCTCAGGACTAGCGGGGGGGCAGAACACCGGGGAGCTGTTTTTT.

This clonotype was seen a few times. This rearrangement joins TRBV27 to TRBJ2-2; 7 bases align to TRBD1. After removal of 0 bases from V and 3 bases from J, the junction contained 7 bases not matched to a gene. Germline loops: CDR1 MNHEY, CDR2 SMNVEV (reference sequence). The CDR3 runs to 17 residues. CDR3 DNA: TGTGCCAGCAGTTTATCCCACAGGGGCGGTGACACCGGGGAGCTGTTTTTT. This sequence encodes CASSLSHRGGDTGELFF.

This clonotype has a count of ten or more. The chain carries TRBV12-3 or TRBV12-4 and TRBJ1-2, with a tentative D call TRBD1 (5 bases). Trimming left V 6 bases short and J 5 bases short, with 7 bases between. This CDR3 region has 11 residues. CDR3 sequence (DNA): TGTGCCAGCAGCGACAGATATGGCTACACCTTC. Encoded protein: CASSDRYGYTF.

This clonotype was observed at least ten times. The V gene is TRBV11-2, the J gene TRBJ1-5; 8 bases map to TRBD1. The germline V gene encodes CDR1 SGHAT and CDR2 FQNNGV. This CDR3 contains 14 residues. After removal of 2 bases from V and 6 bases from J, the junction contained 3 bases not matched to a gene. DNA of the CDR3: TGTGCCAGCAGCTTATCTACAGGGGGTCAGCCCCAGCATTTT. As protein: CASSLSTGGQPQHF. Filled out from reference TRBV11-2 and TRBJ1-5, the complete variable domain reads EAGVAQSPRYKIIEKRQSVAFWCNPISGHATLYWYQQILGQGPKLLIQFQNNGVVDDSQLPKDRFSAERLKGVDSTLKIQPAKLEDSAVYLCASSLSTGGQPQHFGDGTRLSIL.

This rearrangement joins TRBV4-3 to TRBJ2-3; 8 nucleotides align to TRBD1. Germline V CDR1 and CDR2: LGHNA, YSLEER. The CDR3 has 17 residues. The V segment lost 0 bases and the J segment 5 bases; nucleotides outside the gene matches: 10. The CDR3 DNA reads TGCGCCAGCAGCCAAGAGCTAACAGGGGGGTTAGGAGATACGCAGTATTTT. Protein sequence: CASSQELTGGLGDTQYF.

This chain links TRBV7-3 with TRBJ2-1; 14 positions match TRBD2. Looked up from germline, CDR1 is SGHTA and CDR2 is FQGTGA. J lost 9 bases, V lost 1 base, and 11 bases had no gene match. CDR3 length: 18 residues. CDR3: CASSLRPPGTSGGGEQFF. CDR3 DNA: TGTGCCAGCAGCTTAAGACCTCCCGGGACTAGCGGGGGTGGTGAGCAGTTCTTC.

This clonotype was detected a few times. The chain links TRBV5-1 to TRBJ2-1; D gene ambiguous. CDR3 length equals 12 residues. V was cut by 5 bases and J by 6 bases, with 9 bases left in between. CDR1 is SGHRS, CDR2 YFSETQ, per germline. The CDR3 protein is CASRLLGNEQFF. The CDR3 DNA reads as TGCGCCAGCAGATTATTAGGCAATGAGCAGTTCTTC.

This clonotype was observed a handful of times. The chain recombines TRBV5-6 with TRBJ2-3, with D possibly being TRBD2 (6 bases). CDR3 size: 13 residues. Trimming removed 4 bases from V and 3 bases from J, with 9 bases in between. The germline V gene encodes CDR1 SGHDT and CDR2 YYEEEE. The CDR3 DNA reads as TGTGCCAGCAGCCGGACTATGACAGATACGCAGTATTTT. It specifies CASSRTMTDTQYF.

This clonotype turned up a few times. The chain carries TRBV7-2 and TRBJ2-1; 10 bases agree with TRBD2. Trimming removed 3 bases from V and 7 bases from J; junction bases left unmatched: 6. CDR1 SGHTA and CDR2 FQGNSA come from the germline V gene. The CDR3 extends over 15 amino acids. The DNA for the CDR3 is TGTGCCAGCAGCTTCCTAGCGGGGGCGAGAAATGAGCAGTTCTTC. It is translated as CASSFLAGARNEQFF. Full variable domain (rest looked up from reference TRBV7-2 and TRBJ2-1): GAGVSQSPSNKVTEKGKDVELRCDPISGHTALYWYRQSLGQGLEFLIYFQGNSAPDKSGLPSDRFSAERTGGSVSTLTIQRTQQEDSAVYLCASSFLAGARNEQFFGPGTRLTVL.

This clonotype was picked up many times. V and J are TRBV29-1 and TRBJ2-7, with D perhaps matching TRBD2 (6 bases). V shed 3 bases and J shed 4 bases, with 19 bases lying between them. Per germline, CDR1 SQVTM and CDR2 ANQGSEA. CDR3 size: 15 residues. The CDR3 DNA reads TGCAGCGTTGAGGAGCGGTTCGGAGGGTCTTACGAGCAGTACTTC. It specifies CSVEERFGGSYEQYF.

The V call is TRBV5-1, the J call TRBJ2-6; D might be TRBD1 (6 bases). The CDR3 contains 16 residues. The germline V gene has CDR1 SGHRS and CDR2 YFSETQ. V dropped 4 bases and J dropped 7 bases, with 18 bases sitting between them. CDR3 bases: TGCGCCAGCAGCCCACGGACAGCTCGGGAAGCCAACGTCCTGACTTTC. It translates to CASSPRTAREANVLTF.

This clonotype was seen once. The gene calls are TRBV19 and TRBJ1-2, with 9 bases aligning to TRBD1. The CDR3 has 13 residues. The trim removed 3 bases at V and 8 bases at J, leaving 4 bases unmatched. The V gene's germline CDR1 is LNHDA and CDR2 SQIVND (reference sequence). The CDR3 region is CASSIRTGEGYTF. The CDR3 DNA is TGTGCCAGTAGTATTCGGACAGGGGAAGGCTACACCTTC.

This clonotype was detected only a few times. The chain is built from TRBV5-1 and TRBJ2-7, with 11 bases aligning to TRBD1. The junction had 5 bases not matched to a gene; V was cut back by 2 bases and J by 7 bases. The CDR3 totals 14 residues. Germline V CDR1 and CDR2: SGHRS, YFSETQ. The CDR3 nucleotides read TGCGCCAGCAGCTTACAGGACAGGGGGCAAGAGCAGTACTTC. This sequence encodes CASSLQDRGQEQYF.

The chain recombines TRBV13 with TRBJ1-5; D gene unclear. Germline assignment: CDR1 PRHDT and CDR2 FYEKMQ (reference sequence). This CDR3 is 14 amino acids long. The V and J ends lost 4 bases and 3 bases respectively, with 10 bases between them. The CDR3 reads CASSSRGFNQPQHF. CDR3 nucleotides: TGTGCCAGCAGCTCCCGGGGTTTCAATCAGCCCCAGCATTTT.

This chain joins TRBV3-1 and TRBJ2-7; D might be TRBD2 (5 bases). Germline loops: CDR1 LGHDT, CDR2 YNNKEL (reference sequence). The length of the CDR3 is 15 residues. Trimming removed 2 bases from V and 1 base from J, with 12 bases in between. As DNA, the CDR3 is TGTGCCAGCAGCCAAAATTACGGGAAGTCCTACGAGCAGTACTTC. This sequence encodes CASSQNYGKSYEQYF.